These T cell receptor beta chains were read from a single sample in a study of early T cells in non-severe SARS-CoV-2 infection. From the 5' RACE reads, TCRdb called clonotypes with MiXCR, one entry per CDR3 protein. This sample has under 90,000 distinct CDR3 sequences, with approximately 13% found just once. The specimen was whole blood. The receptors originated from an adult who was a healthcare worker with PCR-confirmed SARS-CoV-2 infection or an uninfected control (not recorded which). Each CDR3 is given with its conserved first and last residue. Fields, in order: J gene, D gene, CDR3 length, clone size, V gene, CDR3 protein, CDR3 DNA. A D gene is named only where the DNA matches it firmly. Clone size is stated in some rows and not others, as once, few, many or a class when expanded.

>TRBJ1-6|NA|13|many|TRBV2
CASARLQDSPLHF
TGTGCCAGCGCCCGGCTACAGGATTCACCCCTCCACTTT
>TRBJ1-1|NA|13|NA|TRBV5-1
CASSFLQGSEAFF
TGCGCCAGCAGCTTCTTACAGGGAAGTGAAGCTTTCTTT
>TRBJ1-5|NA|14|many|TRBV18
CASSPGGGNQPQHF
TGTGCCAGCTCACCGGGAGGAGGCAATCAGCCCCAGCATTTT
>TRBJ1-5|NA|15|NA|TRBV18
CASSPVSGGNQPQHF
TGTGCCAGCTCACCGGTCTCCGGGGGCAATCAGCCCCAGCATTTT
>TRBJ2-6|NA|14|NA|TRBV9
CASSIYSGANVLTF
TGTGCCAGCAGTATTTACTCTGGGGCCAACGTCCTGACTTTC
>TRBJ2-3|NA|17|many|TRBV4-1
CASSQESIRQSTDTQYF
TGCGCCAGCAGCCAAGAGAGTATACGACAGAGCACAGATACGCAGTATTTT
>TRBJ1-2|TRBD1|14|few|TRBV9
CASSYRDRAYGYTF
TGTGCCAGCAGCTACCGGGACAGGGCCTATGGCTACACCTTC
>TRBJ2-3|TRBD1|17|many|TRBV7-9
CASSALVLTGGTDTQYF
TGTGCCAGCTCAGCCTTGGTATTAACAGGGGGCACAGATACGCAGTATTTT
>TRBJ2-3|NA|13|NA|TRBV20-1
CSARGLRTDTQYF
TGCAGTGCTAGAGGACTCCGCACAGATACGCAGTATTTT
>TRBJ2-3|NA|16|many|TRBV12-3/TRBV12-4
CASSSRDTTVTDTQYF
TGTGCCAGCAGCTCCCGGGACACCACAGTCACGGATACGCAGTATTTT
>TRBJ2-7|TRBD2|15|NA|TRBV5-1
CASSLGLAGVYEQYF
TGCGCCAGCAGCTTGGGACTAGCGGGGGTCTACGAGCAGTACTTC
>TRBJ1-2|NA|13|NA|TRBV20-1
CSAGSGRSYGYTF
TGCAGTGCTGGATCGGGACGGAGCTATGGCTACACCTTC
>TRBJ1-1|NA|14|many|TRBV20-1
CSASTRGADTEAFF
TGCAGTGCCTCGACACGGGGGGCGGACACTGAAGCTTTCTTT
>TRBJ1-5|TRBD1|13|few|TRBV7-6
CASSTGANQPQHF
TGTGCCAGCAGTACAGGGGCCAATCAGCCCCAGCATTTT
>TRBJ2-4|NA|14|many|TRBV5-6
CASSHVLAKNIQYF
TGTGCCAGCAGCCATGTCCTGGCCAAAAACATTCAGTACTTC
>TRBJ1-6|NA|17|NA|TRBV28
CASTPLVGASYNSPLHF
TGTGCCAGCACCCCTCTGGTAGGGGCTTCGTATAATTCACCCCTCCACTTT
>TRBJ2-2|NA|15|NA|TRBV7-2
CASRTGTENTGELFF
TGTGCCAGCAGAACCGGGACGGAGAACACCGGGGAGCTGTTTTTT
>TRBJ2-7|NA|15|NA|TRBV9
CASSPGGDSNYEQYF
TGTGCCAGCAGCCCAGGGGGGGACAGCAACTACGAGCAGTACTTC
>TRBJ1-2|NA|14|many|TRBV19
CASSIDRRGDGYTF
TGTGCCAGTAGTATAGATCGCCGTGGGGATGGCTACACCTTC
>TRBJ2-7|NA|13|many|TRBV12-3/TRBV12-4
CASSPSNPYEQYF
TGTGCCAGCAGCCCCTCCAATCCCTACGAGCAGTACTTC
>TRBJ2-2|NA|15|many|TRBV7-3
CASSLTPSNTGELFF
TGTGCCAGCAGCTTAACTCCATCGAACACCGGGGAGCTGTTTTTT
>TRBJ1-6|NA|14|many|TRBV16
CASSLQGNNSPLHF
TGTGCCAGCAGCCTCCAGGGAAATAATTCACCCCTCCACTTT
>TRBJ1-2|NA|15|many|TRBV6-1
CASSESYGLVGGYTF
TGTGCCAGCAGTGAATCATACGGGCTGGTGGGAGGCTACACCTTC
>TRBJ1-5|TRBD1|15|many|TRBV18
CASSTQTGSNQPQHF
TGTGCCAGCTCAACTCAGACAGGGAGCAATCAGCCCCAGCATTTT
>TRBJ1-5|NA|12|few|TRBV24-1
CATSDLGQPQHF
TGTGCCACCAGTGATTTAGGGCAGCCCCAGCATTTT
>TRBJ2-7|NA|14|NA|TRBV20-1
CSAKTSSNPYEQYF
TGCAGTGCTAAAACTAGCTCCAACCCCTACGAGCAGTACTTC
>TRBJ2-3|NA|14|NA|TRBV20-1
CSAAGPKSTDTQYF
TGCAGTGCCGCGGGACCAAAGAGCACAGATACGCAGTATTTT
>TRBJ1-6|NA|14|few|TRBV6-5
CASRAPEGNSPLHF
TGTGCCAGCAGAGCCCCGGAGGGAAATTCACCCCTCCACTTT
>TRBJ2-7|TRBD2|14|NA|TRBV2
CASSAPGLAYEQYF
TGTGCCAGCAGTGCACCGGGACTAGCCTACGAGCAGTACTTC
>TRBJ1-2|NA|12|NA|TRBV2
CARLEGISGYTF
TGTGCCAGGCTTGAGGGTATTTCGGGCTACACCTTC
>TRBJ2-3|TRBD2|15|few|TRBV9
CASSVEGLAGDTQYF
TGTGCCAGCAGCGTAGAGGGGCTAGCGGGAGATACGCAGTATTTT
>TRBJ1-2|NA|17|NA|TRBV7-2
CASSPQRGGRPGYGYTF
TGTGCCAGCAGCCCCCAACGTGGTGGCCGACCAGGGTATGGCTACACCTTC
>TRBJ2-3|NA|15|many|TRBV28
CASSGPGPSTDTQYF
TGTGCCAGCAGTGGACCGGGACCTAGCACAGATACGCAGTATTTT
>TRBJ2-2|TRBD2|17|few|TRBV9
CASSAGLAGFNTGELFF
TGTGCCAGCAGCGCCGGACTAGCGGGGTTTAACACCGGGGAGCTGTTTTTT
>TRBJ1-5|TRBD1|15|NA|TRBV25-1
CASSDRQGAGQPQHF
TGTGCCAGCAGTGATAGACAGGGGGCGGGTCAGCCCCAGCATTTT
>TRBJ1-1|NA|12|many|TRBV11-1
CASSVRNTEAFF
TGTGCCAGCAGCGTTCGGAACACTGAAGCTTTCTTT
>TRBJ2-7|NA|16|few|TRBV6-6
CASSYSGAGDGYEQYF
TGTGCCAGCAGTTACTCGGGGGCAGGGGATGGGTACGAGCAGTACTTC
>TRBJ1-4|NA|17|many|TRBV19
CASSRTADSPAGEKLFF
TGTGCCAGTAGTCGAACCGCGGACTCTCCGGCAGGCGAAAAACTGTTTTTT
>TRBJ1-5|NA|14|NA|TRBV19
CASSLRNSNQPQHF
TGTGCCAGTAGTCTGCGGAATAGCAATCAGCCCCAGCATTTT
>TRBJ2-7|TRBD1|15|many|TRBV5-1
CASSPSGQVGNEQYF
TGCGCCAGCAGCCCGTCGGGACAGGTGGGCAACGAGCAGTACTTC
>TRBJ2-3|TRBD2|16|NA|TRBV5-1
CASSPVAGGYTDTQYF
TGCGCCAGCAGCCCCGTAGCGGGGGGATACACAGATACGCAGTATTTT
>TRBJ2-7|TRBD2|14|once|TRBV20-1
CSARDQREGYEQYF
TGCAGTGCTAGAGACCAGCGGGAAGGATACGAGCAGTACTTC